This is a list of T cell receptor beta chains from one sample in a study of breast tumors, draining lymph nodes, adjacent tissues. A single record per CDR3 protein comes from TCRdb applying MiXCR to the multiplex PCR reads. The table has about 46,000 distinct CDR3 sequences, roughly 23% seen once; the top ten hold approximately 8%. Sequenced: breast tumor tissue. The receptors derive from a female donor with breast cancer. Some clones in this sample may be carry-over from other donors' samples. The CDR3 runs from the conserved cysteine through the conserved F or W. The order of the fields is clone size, J gene, D gene, V gene, CDR3 protein, CDR3 DNA. A D gene is named only where the DNA matches it firmly. A row's size may be missing; if present it is once, few, many or a size class.

many	TRBJ1-5	NA	TRBV7-8	CASSLAFGRQPQHF	TGTGCCAGCAGCTTAGCGTTTGGGCGACAGCCCCAGCATTTT
many	TRBJ2-2	TRBD2	TRBV5-6	CASSLMTSGKLAGELFF	TGTGCCAGCAGCTTGATGACTAGCGGGAAGCTCGCCGGGGAGCTGTTTTTT
many	TRBJ2-1	NA	TRBV5-5	CASSFEVYNEQFF	TGTGCCAGCAGCTTTGAGGTGTACAATGAGCAGTTCTTC
many	TRBJ2-3	TRBD2	TRBV20-1	CSARFQRGAGDTQYF	TGCAGTGCTAGATTCCAGCGGGGGGCGGGAGATACGCAGTATTTT
many	TRBJ2-1	TRBD2	TRBV10-1	CASSESMGGDNEQFF	TGCGCCAGCAGTGAGTCCATGGGGGGGGACAATGAGCAGTTCTTC
many	TRBJ1-5	NA	TRBV7-9	CASSRGHADQPQHF	TGTGCCAGCAGCCGTGGACACGCCGATCAGCCCCAGCATTTT
NA	TRBJ2-7	NA	TRBV28	CASSSSLGAAGEQYF	TGTGCCAGCAGTTCCTCACTAGGGGCCGCAGGCGAGCAGTACTTC
few	TRBJ2-4	NA	TRBV6-1	CASTETAAIHIQYF	TGTGCCAGCACCGAGACAGCAGCCATTCACATTCAGTACTTC
many	TRBJ1-5	NA	TRBV12-3/TRBV12-4	CASSIQGNQPQHF	TGTGCCAGCAGCATACAGGGAAATCAGCCCCAGCATTTT
few	TRBJ2-5	TRBD1	TRBV6-5	CASSMLTGRLQETQYF	TGTGCCAGCAGCATGCTGACAGGGCGACTCCAGGAGACCCAGTACTTC
few	TRBJ2-2	NA	TRBV6-2/TRBV6-3	CASSRRENTGELFF	TGTGCCAGCAGTCGACGGGAGAACACCGGGGAGCTGTTTTTT
many	TRBJ2-7	NA	TRBV5-1	CASSQRLSSYEQYF	TGCGCCAGCAGCCAGCGCCTTAGCTCCTACGAGCAGTACTTC
many	TRBJ1-4	NA	TRBV4-1	CASSQGLGTVGGEKLFF	TGCGCCAGCAGCCAAGGCCTGGGGACCGTAGGAGGTGAAAAACTGTTTTTT
few	TRBJ2-1	TRBD2	TRBV9	CASSSGGASYNEQFF	TGTGCCAGCAGTAGCGGGGGGGCTTCTTACAATGAGCAGTTCTTC
many	TRBJ2-7	TRBD2	TRBV6-6	CASSYSAGTRYEQYF	TGTGCCAGCAGTTACTCGGCAGGGACTAGGTACGAGCAGTACTTC
many	TRBJ2-5	NA	TRBV19	CASSMLLAETQYF	TGTGCCAGTAGTATGCTGCTAGCGGAGACCCAGTACTTC
many	TRBJ2-1	TRBD2	TRBV10-2	CASSVGGGAYNEQFF	TGCGCCAGCAGTGTGGGCGGGGGGGCCTACAATGAGCAGTTCTTC
many	TRBJ2-1	NA	TRBV5-4	CASSLNGDRVNEQFF	TGTGCCAGCAGCTTGAACGGGGATCGGGTCAATGAGCAGTTCTTC
NA	TRBJ1-6	NA	TRBV13	CASSRGPAGPLHF	TGTGCCAGCAGCCGAGGACCTGCGGGGCCCCTCCACTTT
many	TRBJ2-3	TRBD2	TRBV15	CATSSRGSEDTQYF	TGTGCCACCAGCAGTCGCGGGAGCGAGGATACGCAGTATTTT
NA	TRBJ2-5	NA	TRBV6-1	CATETSIETRYF	TGTGCCACCGAAACCAGCATAGAGACCCGGTACTTC
few	TRBJ2-1	TRBD2	TRBV10-3	CAIGPTSGINEQFF	TGTGCCATCGGCCCGACTAGCGGGATTAATGAGCAGTTCTTC
many	TRBJ1-5	NA	TRBV7-3	CASSLRQKGTINQPQHF	TGTGCCAGCAGCCTTAGACAGAAAGGGACTATCAATCAGCCCCAGCATTTT
many	TRBJ1-5	NA	TRBV19	CASSIVRGYGNQPQHF	TGTGCCAGTAGTATAGTGAGGGGGTATGGCAATCAGCCCCAGCATTTT
many	TRBJ2-7	NA	TRBV19	CASSMYASYEQYF	TGTGCCAGTAGTATGTACGCATCCTACGAGCAGTACTTC
many	TRBJ1-5	NA	TRBV2	CASSPVGQPQHF	TGTGCCAGCAGTCCAGTAGGGCAGCCCCAGCATTTT
NA	TRBJ1-6	TRBD1	TRBV9	CASSVRDRNSPLHF	TGTGCCAGCAGCGTCCGGGACAGAAATTCACCCCTCCACTTT
many	TRBJ2-3	NA	TRBV9	CASSRDSLGDTQYF	TGTGCCAGCAGCCGAGACTCTCTCGGAGATACGCAGTATTTT
many	TRBJ1-3	NA	TRBV7-3	CASSAGPTFSGNTIYF	TGTGCCAGCAGCGCGGGTCCTACCTTCTCTGGAAACACCATATATTTT
NA	TRBJ2-5	TRBD2	TRBV4-1	CASSYLSGGALVETQYF	TGCGCCAGCAGCTACCTTAGCGGGGGGGCCTTGGTGGAGACCCAGTACTTC
few	TRBJ2-3	NA	TRBV27	CASSLISDRDTQYF	TGTGCCAGCAGTCTAATATCCGACAGAGATACGCAGTATTTT
few	TRBJ2-5	TRBD1	TRBV20-1	CSATIGTDIKETQYF	TGCAGTGCTACGATCGGGACAGACATCAAAGAGACCCAGTACTTC
many	TRBJ1-3	NA	TRBV7-6	CASSLEVGNTIYF	TGTGCCAGCAGCTTGGAGGTCGGAAACACCATATATTTT